These T cell receptor beta chains were read from a single sample in a study of cytomegalovirus exposure and HLA in healthy donors. Produced via immunoSEQ multiplex PCR; TCRdb's table is partial and in-frame only. Of roughly 84,000 clones listed, around 73% are singletons. Sequencing input: PBMCs. These receptors were taken from a man aged 50-59 years in good health and CMV-seronegative. CDR3s leave out the opening cysteine and the closing phenylalanine or tryptophan. Not every row has a clone size; where given, it reads once, few, many or a size class.

cdr3_aa clone_size v_call
ASSSGLAADTQY . TRBV11-3
ASSLSTGGPSPLH few TRBV7-2
ASSDRSGGANTGELF . TRBV6-4
ASRTVGTYGYT . TRBV6-5
ASSTGEDSPLH . TRBV6-4
ASSALMGYGAGANYGYT . TRBV5-6
ASMRVSNSPLH . TRBV6-6
ASSPREVVRSTEAF . TRBV18
ASSPGEGGAYEQY . TRBV7-6
AWPPLEYEQY . TRBV30
AIGLALSYEQY . TRBV10-3
ASSLAVAYEQY . TRBV7-6
ASSQKPGTGDYGYT . TRBV18
ASSPGGGHEKLF few TRBV4-2
ASSAGRAREQF . TRBV4-1
ASGIQVAYNSPLH . TRBV19
ASSLVGGGGYT . TRBV7-2
AWRSGNYGYT once TRBV30
SVEDGSGFNTEAF . TRBV29-1
ASSVQGRYGYT . TRBV2
ASGGAGYSNQPQH . TRBV2
ASSPPSGGSTDTQY . TRBV5-1
ASSPALRRGGYNEQF . TRBV12-1
ASSSRGRITYGYT . TRBV23-1
ASSLGRGQRNSPLH . TRBV5-1
ASRNQQGSNQPQH . TRBV6-6
AWMGAGMNYGYT . TRBV30
SSRAQGGTQY . TRBV7-9
ASSYHSGTIPDTQY few TRBV5-4
ASVDGQNTEAF . TRBV19
ASSHGELF . TRBV5-6
ASSPHPGGNYEQY few TRBV6-5
ASSEDSLYQPQH . TRBV9
AGSPQGALVYEQY . TRBV19
ASSSRLAGSDEQF . TRBV7-8
ASTFRTGASRETQY . TRBV13
ASSASGQGINIQY few TRBV2
ASSIHRGTDTQY few TRBV7-2
ASSQEALGQQETQY . TRBV4-1
SVDGASAEAF . TRBV29-1
ASRSGPAGGPLH . TRBV5-6
ASSLGGQGREKLF . TRBV11-2
ASRVLQGPKGEAF . TRBV7-9
ASSLGSGQAYNEQF . TRBV7-7
AIRSGVAGADTQY . TRBV10-3
ASSMRARGGYT . TRBV19
ASSKQGAGYEQY . TRBV6-1
ASSLTSGNSYNSPLH . TRBV5-4